These 16 T cell receptor beta chains originate from one sample sequenced in a study of OX40 agonist ivuxolimab in advanced cancers. Clones were sequenced by immunoSEQ multiplex PCR, and TCRdb holds only the in-frame ones, with some missing. The sample consists of 12,000 or so clones, 80% to 90% of them appearing once. Specimen: CD4+ or CD8+ T cells sorted from blood, collected in a trial of the OX40 agonist ivuxolimab. Receptors were obtained from an adult with an advanced solid tumor such as melanoma, head and neck, liver or kidney cancer.

This chain links TRBV9 with TRBJ1-2; D call uncertain. Looked up from germline, CDR1 is SGDLS and CDR2 is YYNGEE. The ends were cut back, 5 bases at V and 2 bases at J, with 16 bases in the middle. This CDR3 is built from 15 residues. CDR3 in amino acids: CASRPDGAPNYGYTF. CDR3 in DNA: TGTGCCAGCAGGCCTGACGGCGCGCCCAACTATGGCTACACCTTC. Full variable domain (outside the CDR3, taken from reference TRBV9 and TRBJ1-2): DSGVTQTPKHLITATGQRVTLRCSPRSGDLSVYWYQQSLDQGLQFLIQYYNGEERAKGNILERFSAQQFPDLHSELNLSSLELGDSALYFCASRPDGAPNYGYTFGSGTRLTVV.

This clone has a handful of counts. V gene TRBV7-3 combines with J gene TRBJ2-1; 8 bases agree with TRBD2. The CDR3 has 16 amino acids. Germline V lookup: CDR1 SGHTA, CDR2 FQGTGA. V shed 2 bases and J 0 bases; nucleotides not matched to a gene: 3. CDR3 nucleotide sequence: TGTGCCAGCAGCTTACCAAGCGGGAGCTCCTACAATGAGCAGTTCTTC. This codes for CASSLPSGSSYNEQFF.

This chain uses TRBV4-3 with TRBJ2-1; D remains ambiguous. There are 17 residues in the CDR3. From germline, CDR1 is LGHNA and CDR2 YSLEER. V was shortened by 0 bases and J by 2 bases, with 14 bases between the two germline ends. CDR3 nucleotide sequence: TGCGCCAGCAGCCAAGAACCGCCACACTTCACCTACAATGAGCAGTTCTTC. This sequence encodes CASSQEPPHFTYNEQFF.

This chain joins TRBV6-6 and TRBJ2-2; perhaps TRBD2 as D (5 bases). The CDR3 covers 14 residues. CDR1 is MNHNY and CDR2 is SVGAGI in the germline V gene (reference sequence). Deletions cut 0 bases from V and 5 bases from J, with 7 bases between. CDR3 region: CASSYSGGTGELFF. The CDR3 DNA sequence: TGTGCCAGCAGTTACTCCGGAGGTACCGGGGAGCTGTTTTTT.

Concerning this clone itself: The junction departs from germline at one end; a sequencing error may be responsible. The chain recombines TRBV7-9 with TRBJ1-5; weak D call: TRBD1 (6 bases). The CDR3 has 15 amino acids. In germline, CDR1 is SEHNR, CDR2 FQNEAQ (reference sequence). CDR3 loop: CASSLGGYGNQPQHF. The CDR3 nucleotides are TGTGCCAGCAGTTTAGGGGGGTATGGCAATCAGCCCCAGCATTTT.

The genes are TRBV4-1 and TRBJ1-4; D not resolved. V was cut by 6 bases and J by 4 bases, with 18 bases left in between. There are 16 residues in the CDR3. The V gene's germline CDR1 is MGHRA and CDR2 YSYEKL. The CDR3 DNA reads TGCGCCAGCAGACAGAGCCGTTTCCCGGATAATGAAAAACTGTTTTTT. Translation: CASRQSRFPDNEKLFF.

This chain links TRBV7-9 with TRBJ2-7; D is perhaps TRBD2 (5 bases). Trimming left V 4 bases short and J 0 bases short, with 7 bases between. This CDR3 is 13 amino acids long. Germline loops: CDR1 SEHNR, CDR2 FQNEAQ (reference sequence). As DNA, the CDR3 is TGTGCCAGCAGCTCCGGGATCTCCTACGAGCAGTACTTC. It codes for CASSSGISYEQYF.

The V and J genes are TRBV27 and TRBJ1-1; D remains unclear. Germline CDR1 MNHEY, CDR2 SMNVEV (reference sequence). This CDR3 spans 13 amino acids. V was cut by 3 bases and J by 4 bases, with 9 bases left in between. CDR3: CASSLWAGTEAFF. CDR3 bases: TGTGCCAGCAGTTTGTGGGCTGGCACTGAAGCTTTCTTT.

DNA for the CDR3: TGTGCCAGCAGTTTAGGGAACACTGAAGCTTTCTTT. Protein product: CASSLGNTEAFF. The chain carries TRBV28 and TRBJ1-1, with D hard to call. Trimming removed 2 bases from V and 1 base from J, with 2 bases in between. Germline CDR1 and CDR2: MDHEN and SYDVKM. The CDR3 has 12 amino acids.

The V call is TRBV28, the J call TRBJ2-3; no firm D call. The CDR3 contains 16 residues. Trimming took 6 bases from V and 3 from J, leaving 19 bases between them. CDR1 MDHEN and CDR2 SYDVKM come from the germline V gene. In nucleotides, the CDR3 is TGTGCCAGCAGCCCATCAGTCGGTCGTACGACAGATACGCAGTATTTT. Protein sequence: CASSPSVGRTTDTQYF.

V is TRBV6-4 and J is TRBJ2-6; tentative D call: TRBD2 (5 bases). The CDR3 contains 15 residues. V was clipped by 2 bases and J by 3 bases, with 8 bases between them. The germline V gene has CDR1 MRHNA and CDR2 SNTAGT. This CDR3 is CASSDPGGGANVLTF. The CDR3, as DNA: TGTGCCAGCAGTGACCCCGGAGGTGGGGCCAACGTCCTGACTTTC.

This clone has just a few counts. The chain couples TRBV6-6 to TRBJ2-3; D possibly uses TRBD1 or TRBD2 (6 bases each). From germline, CDR1 is MNHNY and CDR2 SVGAGI (reference sequence). CDR3 length: 16 residues. Deletions cut 5 bases from V and 11 bases from J, with 26 bases between. DNA of the CDR3: TGTGCCAGCAGTAACAGTCCCCCTGAAGGGGGGTCACTGCAGTATTTT. Its protein product is CASSNSPPEGGSLQYF.

The V and J genes are TRBV30 and TRBJ2-6, with D unclear. The CDR3 contains 14 residues. V was shortened by 0 bases and J by 4 bases, with 7 bases between the two germline ends. Germline V gene lookup returns CDR1 GTSNPN and CDR2 SVGIG (reference sequence). Here the CDR3 reads CAWSVAAGANVLTF. CDR3 nucleotides: TGTGCCTGGAGTGTGGCGGCCGGGGCCAACGTCCTGACTTTC.

V gene TRBV27 combines with J gene TRBJ2-7; 8 bases are shared with TRBD2. The germline CDR1 and CDR2 sequences are MNHEY and SMNVEV (reference sequence). The ends lost 4 bases at V and 0 bases at J; junction bases unmatched: 8. This CDR3 has 16 amino acids. The CDR3: CASSWSAGGSSYEQYF. In nucleotides, the CDR3 is TGTGCCAGCAGTTGGAGCGCGGGAGGTAGCTCCTACGAGCAGTACTTC.

V is TRBV11-2 and J is TRBJ2-3, with a tentative D call TRBD2 (5 bases). Per germline, CDR1 SGHAT and CDR2 FQNNGV. The V end was cut by 1 base, the J end by 0 bases, with 5 bases between. The CDR3 loop spans 14 amino acids. In DNA, the CDR3 is TGTGCCAGCAGCTTAGGCGGGAGCACAGATACGCAGTATTTT. This translates into CASSLGGSTDTQYF.

V and J are TRBV4-3 and TRBJ2-1, with a possible D match to TRBD2 (6 bases). Trimming took off 0 bases at V and 2 bases at J, with 11 bases between the two ends. The CDR3 spans 16 residues. The germline gives CDR1 LGHNA, CDR2 YSLEER. The CDR3 spells CASSQEIADTYNEQFF. The CDR3 DNA is TGCGCCAGCAGCCAAGAAATAGCGGACACCTACAATGAGCAGTTCTTC.